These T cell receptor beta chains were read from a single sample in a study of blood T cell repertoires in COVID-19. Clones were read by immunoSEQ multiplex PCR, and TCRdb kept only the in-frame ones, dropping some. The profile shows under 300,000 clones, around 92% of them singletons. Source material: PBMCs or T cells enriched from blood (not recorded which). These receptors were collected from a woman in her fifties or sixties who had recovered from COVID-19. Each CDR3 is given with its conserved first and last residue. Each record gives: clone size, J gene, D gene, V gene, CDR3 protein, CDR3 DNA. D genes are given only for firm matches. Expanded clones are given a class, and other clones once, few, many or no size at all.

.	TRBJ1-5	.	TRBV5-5	CASSRQPNQPQHF	TGTGCCAGCAGCAGACAGCCAAATCAGCCCCAGCATTTT
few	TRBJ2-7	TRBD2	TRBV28	CASSFPSGSNEQYF	TGTGCCAGCAGTTTTCCTAGCGGGTCCAACGAGCAGTACTTC
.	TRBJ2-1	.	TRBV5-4	CASSALPHTTYNEQFF	TGTGCCAGCAGCGCCCTCCCGCACACAACATACAATGAGCAGTTCTTC
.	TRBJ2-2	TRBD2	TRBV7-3	CASSPAGVTDGELFF	TGTGCCAGCAGCCCTGCGGGAGTGACGGACGGGGAGCTGTTTTTT
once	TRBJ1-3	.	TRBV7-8	CASSLARLASGNTIYF	TGTGCCAGCAGCTTAGCCCGACTCGCCTCTGGAAACACCATATATTTT
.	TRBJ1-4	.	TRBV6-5	CASSRILRGEKLFF	TGTGCCAGCAGCCGGATCCTTAGGGGGGAAAAACTGTTTTTT
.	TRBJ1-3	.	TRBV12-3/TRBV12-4	CASSRDLRNTIYF	TGTGCCAGCAGCAGGGACTTGAGAAACACCATATATTTT
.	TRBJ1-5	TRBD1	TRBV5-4	CASSLSGGLSNQPQHF	TGTGCCAGCAGCTTGTCAGGGGGCTTAAGCAATCAGCCCCAGCATTTT
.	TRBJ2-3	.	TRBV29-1	CSVGRGTDTQYF	TGCAGCGTTGGGCGGGGCACAGATACGCAGTATTTT
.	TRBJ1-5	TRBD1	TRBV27	CASAFIQGNQPQHF	TGTGCCAGCGCCTTTATACAGGGGAATCAGCCCCAGCATTTT
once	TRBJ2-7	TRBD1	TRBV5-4	CASSLSRPGGYEQYF	TGTGCCAGCAGCTTGTCCCGCCCAGGGGGTTACGAGCAGTACTTC
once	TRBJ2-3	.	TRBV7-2	CASSWRGLTDTQYF	TGTGCCAGCAGCTGGCGGGGGCTCACAGATACGCAGTATTTT
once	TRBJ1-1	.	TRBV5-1	CASSWGGPANTEAFF	TGCGCCAGCAGCTGGGGGGGACCGGCGAACACTGAAGCTTTCTTT
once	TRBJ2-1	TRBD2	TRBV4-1	CASSQDRAGGSDEQFF	TGCGCCAGCAGCCAAGATAGGGCGGGGGGATCGGATGAGCAGTTCTTC